The rows below give T cell receptor beta chains drawn from one sample of a study of cytomegalovirus exposure and HLA in healthy donors. Assay used: immunoSEQ multiplex PCR; TCRdb lists only in-frame clones, some missing. Seen here are fewer than 200,000 clones, 89% observed once, and the top ten hold roughly 4.2%. Sequencing was performed on PBMCs. Source of these receptors: a man aged 18-30 years in good health and CMV-seropositive. The conserved cysteine and the conserved F or W are not part of the CDR3 here. The size of a clone is reported for some rows only, either as once, few or many, or as a class for expanded clones.

abundance: -
j_gene: TRBJ2-7
v_gene: TRBV2
CDR3aa: ASRWQGDDEQY

abundance: -
j_gene: TRBJ2-2
v_gene: TRBV4-1
CDR3aa: ASSHPGLMELF

abundance: -
j_gene: TRBJ1-5
v_gene: TRBV7-9
CDR3aa: ASSLDFGQPQH

abundance: once
j_gene: TRBJ1-1
v_gene: TRBV9
CDR3aa: ASSVSAGTEAF

abundance: -
j_gene: TRBJ1-2
v_gene: TRBV7-9
CDR3aa: ASSPGEADPHGYT

abundance: -
j_gene: TRBJ2-7
v_gene: TRBV5-4
CDR3aa: ASSFNPGLAVEQY

abundance: -
j_gene: TRBJ2-1
v_gene: TRBV29-1
CDR3aa: SVEGLDFYNEQF

abundance: -
j_gene: TRBJ1-1
v_gene: TRBV29-1
CDR3aa: SVVEADEAF

abundance: -
j_gene: TRBJ1-1
v_gene: TRBV5-1
CDR3aa: ASSLGRDTEAF

abundance: -
j_gene: TRBJ2-7
v_gene: TRBV28
CDR3aa: ASSSYSGRAPYEQY

abundance: -
j_gene: TRBJ1-1
v_gene: TRBV4-2
CDR3aa: ASSHTGNTEAF

abundance: few
j_gene: TRBJ2-7
v_gene: TRBV5-1
CDR3aa: ASTLGLDLSYEQY

abundance: -
j_gene: TRBJ2-1
v_gene: TRBV11-3
CDR3aa: ASSLDRVSGTNNEQF

abundance: -
j_gene: TRBJ2-5
v_gene: TRBV19
CDR3aa: ASSIGLQETQY